Listed below are T cell receptor beta chains from one sample, sequenced in a study of blood T cells in healthy people across ages. TCRdb re-derived calls from the 5' RACE reads in MiXCR, one entry per CDR3 protein. The repertoire holds approximately 780,000 distinct CDR3 sequences, with 25% to 30% as singletons. This same sample was also taken into another study, of T cells of mothers and their children.

The sample was blood. The source of these receptors is a boy younger than 18 in good health. Each CDR3 is given with its conserved first and last residue. The D gene is left open where the match is weak. Rows give clone size only sometimes, using once, few, many, or a class for an expanded clone.

D,size,V,J,DNA,CDR3
-,few,TRBV20-1,TRBJ2-5,TGCAGCTCAAAGGGGGGGCAAGAGACCCAGTACTTC,CSSKGGQETQYF
-,few,TRBV18,TRBJ2-5,TGTGCCAGCTCACAGACGGGGCGCCAAGAGACCCAGTACTTC,CASSQTGRQETQYF
TRBD2,-,TRBV7-2,TRBJ2-3,TGTGCCAGCAGCTTTCCTAGCGGGGGGCTGAGAGATACGCAGTATTTT,CASSFPSGGLRDTQYF
TRBD1,-,TRBV13,TRBJ2-3,TGTGCCAGCAGCGCCAGGGGGAGCACAGATACGCAGTATTTT,CASSARGSTDTQYF
-,once,TRBV6-2/TRBV6-3,TRBJ1-2,TGTGCCAGCAGTATTAGGGCCTATGGCTACACCTTC,CASSIRAYGYTF
TRBD1,-,TRBV5-5,TRBJ2-7,TGTGCCAGCAGCCCAACAGGGGACCGAGACGAGCAGTACTTC,CASSPTGDRDEQYF
-,many,TRBV4-1,TRBJ2-1,TGCGCCAGCAGCCAAGAGAGGGAAGGTGAGCAGTTCTTC,CASSQEREGEQFF
TRBD1,-,TRBV7-8,TRBJ1-5,TGTGCCAGCAGCCCAGGGACAGTCAATCAGCCCCAGCATTTT,CASSPGTVNQPQHF
-,few,TRBV12-3/TRBV12-4,TRBJ2-5,TGTGCCAGCAGTCCCACCTCGGGAAAGACCCAGTACTTC,CASSPTSGKTQYF
-,-,TRBV6-5,TRBJ1-2,TGTGCCAGCAGTTACGGGGATGGCTACACCTTC,CASSYGDGYTF
TRBD1,few,TRBV29-1,TRBJ2-1,TGCAGCGTTGAAAGACAGGGGGCAGGCTACAATGAGCAGTTCTTC,CSVERQGAGYNEQFF
-,-,TRBV12-3/TRBV12-4,TRBJ2-4,TGTGCCAGCAGTTTAGAGGGGTACTTAAACATTCAGTACTTC,CASSLEGYLNIQYF
TRBD1,-,TRBV4-2,TRBJ1-4,TGTGCCAGCAGCCATGTCACCCAGGGGGCTTCTAATGAAAAACTGTTTTTT,CASSHVTQGASNEKLFF
-,-,TRBV4-2,TRBJ2-7,TGTGCCAGCAGCCAATTGCTAGACTACGAGCAGTACTTC,CASSQLLDYEQYF
TRBD2,-,TRBV5-1,TRBJ2-1,TGCGCCAGCAGCTTGGCACCCCGGGTAGCGGGGGGGCATGAGCAGTTCTTC,CASSLAPRVAGGHEQFF
-,few,TRBV4-1,TRBJ2-6,TGCGCCAGCAGCGCCAGTCACAGGGAATCTGGGGCCAACGTCCTGACTTTC,CASSASHRESGANVLTF
-,-,TRBV29-1,TRBJ2-1,TGCAGCGTTGAGTATACAGGTGCCTACAATGAGCAGTTCTTC,CSVEYTGAYNEQFF
-,few,TRBV29-1,TRBJ1-4,TGCAGCGTTGAAGACCCCCGCTACAGGGCCGCTAATGAAAAACTGTTTTTT,CSVEDPRYRAANEKLFF